The present T cell receptor beta chain was sequenced within a study of cytomegalovirus exposure and HLA in healthy donors. Study-wide results and limits: Usually a TCR sequence was rare, but some public TCRs were found in many donors.

The assay was immunoSEQ multiplex PCR, and TCRdb's table has in-frame clones only and misses some. Of approximately 200,000 clones detected, roughly 82% appear once; the ten largest clones hold about an eighth. The V gene lost 6 bases and the J gene lost 2 bases, with 8 bases spanning the gap. From germline, CDR1 is MNHEY and CDR2 SVGAGI. The CDR3 has 13 amino acids. As for this clone: Its antigen is not known.

This receptor was taken from a woman aged 30 to 39 in good health and CMV-seropositive. The V gene is TRBV6-5, the J gene TRBJ1-3; D remains ambiguous. Sequenced: PBMCs. Written as DNA, the CDR3 is TGTGCCAGCAGCAGATCTCCTGGAAACACCATATATTTT. Translating it yields CASSRSPGNTIYF.